This T cell receptor beta chain was documented in a study of neoadjuvant anti-PD-1 for oral cavity cancer. The wider study: Nivolumab at 3 mg/kg was mostly given biweekly, three to four doses, pre-surgery.

Stage II-IVA oral cavity squamous cell carcinoma was new and untreated by systemic or radiation therapy. Using immunoSEQ multiplex PCR, the repertoire was profiled, and TCRdb retains in-frame clones only, with some absent. The repertoire has about 16,000 clones, around 62% of them found once; the top ten carry 2.6%. V lost 4 bases to trimming and J lost 7 bases; unmatched junction nucleotides: 8. This CDR3 region has 14 residues. The germline gives CDR1 SGHRS, CDR2 YFSETQ. The material was PBMCs, obtained before nivolumab (anti-PD-1) treatment. This rearrangement joins TRBV5-1 to TRBJ1-1; 9 bases align to TRBD1. This TCR came from a person aged 35-79 years with oral cavity squamous cell carcinoma. This CDR3 is CASSPLTGGGEAFF. CDR3 nucleotides: TGCGCCAGCAGCCCTCTGACAGGGGGTGGTGAAGCTTTCTTT.